A single sample is the source of the 17 T cell receptor beta chains below, sequenced in a study of vaccination effects on CD4 cells after COVID-19 (dated by TCRdb to between 2022 and 2023). The ViraFEST assay stimulated PBMC with viral peptide pools and then used TCR sequencing to identify antigen-specific CD4+ T cell clonotypes by expansion. After less than eleven days of culture, CD4+ T cells were isolated with the EasySep CD4+ T cell isolation kit. Convalescent patients had PCR-confirmed SARS-CoV-2 infection between March and December 2020, before Alpha, Beta and Delta variants emerged in the United States. Receptor libraries were prepared by the immunoSEQ multiplex PCR assay. Sourced from immuneACCESS, this table was stored by TCRdb with only in-frame sequences that have V and J called. A share of the clones is absent; for the studies checked, an unresolved V gene accounts for under half, and the remainder has no known explanation. This sample lists 40,000 to 50,000 clones; more than 60% were detected once. The ten most abundant clones make up roughly 30% of the sample.

These receptors have no known antigen. Sample: CD4+ T cells from PBMCs cultured with a peptide pool, taken before COVID-19 vaccination. The receptors originated from a human donor who had a prior SARS-CoV-2 infection.

The chain carries TRBV10-3 and TRBJ2-7, with 8 bases that match TRBD1. The junction had 5 bases not matched to a gene; V was cut back by 7 bases and J by 3 bases. The CDR3 is 13 amino acids. CDR1 ENHRY and CDR2 SYGVKD come from the germline V gene. The CDR3 here is CAIKRQGSYEQYF. The CDR3 nucleotides are TGTGCCATCAAGAGACAGGGGAGCTACGAGCAGTACTTC.

This rearrangement joins TRBV2 to TRBJ2-1; D gene ambiguous. The CDR3 sequence is 14 residues long. From germline, CDR1 is SNHLY and CDR2 FYNNEI. V lost 7 bases and J 3 bases, leaving 13 bases between the germline ends. The CDR3 loop is CASNPRGYYNEQFF. CDR3 DNA: TGTGCCAGCAACCCCCGTGGGTACTACAATGAGCAGTTCTTC.

The chain employs TRBV12-5 and TRBJ2-5; D not resolved. Deletions cut 7 bases from V and 5 bases from J, with 5 bases between. Germline assignment: CDR1 LGHNT and CDR2 FRNRAP. The length of the CDR3 is 10 residues. The CDR3 sequence is CASARETQYF. CDR3 DNA sequence: TGTGCTAGTGCTCGGGAGACCCAGTACTTC.

This clone was counted a single time. The CDR3 region is CASRATGENTEAFF. In DNA form, the CDR3 reads TGTGCCAGCAGAGCAACAGGGGAGAACACTGAAGCTTTCTTT. The chain recombines TRBV2 with TRBJ1-1, with 7 bases fitting TRBD1. J gave up 1 base and V 6 bases, and 5 bases lay outside the gene matches. Germline lookup yields CDR1 SNHLY and CDR2 FYNNEI. CDR3 length: 14 residues.

The V gene is TRBV7-2, the J gene TRBJ2-1, with TRBD2 identical over 10 bases. After removal of 1 base from V and 6 bases from J, the junction contained 0 bases not matched to a gene. The CDR3 covers 14 residues. Germline assignment: CDR1 SGHTA and CDR2 FQGNSA. CDR3 residues: CASSLVAGGNEQFF. DNA for the CDR3: TGTGCCAGCAGCTTAGTAGCGGGGGGCAATGAGCAGTTCTTC.

J is TRBJ2-4 and V is TRBV5-1; D possibly corresponds to TRBD1 (6 bases). V gave up 0 bases and J gave up 5 bases, with 9 bases separating them. This CDR3 comprises 14 residues. CDR1 is SGHRS and CDR2 is YFSETQ in the germline V gene. The DNA of the CDR3 is TGCGCCAGCAGCTTGGACAGGGCCCAAAACATTCAGTACTTC. Protein: CASSLDRAQNIQYF. Full variable domain (rest looked up from reference TRBV5-1 and TRBJ2-4): KAGVTQTPRYLIKTRGQQVTLSCSPISGHRSVSWYQQTPGQGLQFLFEYFSETQRNKGNFPGRFSGRQFSNSRSEMNVSTLELGDSALYLCASSLDRAQNIQYFGAGTRLSVL.

The chain carries TRBV6-1 and TRBJ2-7; D is unclear. This CDR3 is built from 14 residues. Trimming left V 0 bases short and J 1 base short, with 7 bases between. Germline V gives CDR1 MNHNS, CDR2 SASEGT. The DNA for the CDR3 is TGTGCCAGCAGTGAAGCGGGGATTTCCTACGAGCAGTACTTC. Its protein product is CASSEAGISYEQYF.

This clone was observed a few times. The V call is TRBV6-2 or TRBV6-3, the J call TRBJ1-1, with D perhaps matching TRBD1 (5 bases). The V end lost 6 bases, the J end lost 0 bases, and 17 bases lay between the germline ends. Looked up from germline, CDR1 is MNHEY and CDR2 is SVGEGT. There are 16 residues in the CDR3. Here the CDR3 reads CASSMGTMGMNTEAFF. For the CDR3, the DNA is TGTGCCAGCAGCATGGGGACCATGGGAATGAACACTGAAGCTTTCTTT.

The chain has TRBV5-4 and TRBJ2-7, with 8 bases aligning to TRBD2. Germline trimming cut 4 bases from V and 4 bases from J; bases unmatched to any gene: 10. Germline CDR1 and CDR2: SGHNT and YYREEE (reference sequence). The CDR3 totals 15 residues. This CDR3 is CASSKEETSAYEQYF. The CDR3 nucleotides read TGTGCCAGCAGCAAAGAGGAGACTAGCGCGTACGAGCAGTACTTC.

This chain joins TRBV2 and TRBJ1-1, with 7 bases that match TRBD1. The CDR3 consists of 14 residues. Germline CDR1 is SNHLY and CDR2 is FYNNEI. With V trimmed by 4 bases and J by 3 bases, 5 bases remained unmatched. The CDR3 loop reads CASSGQGWDTEAFF. The CDR3 DNA reads as TGTGCCAGCAGTGGACAGGGATGGGACACTGAAGCTTTCTTT.

The genes are TRBV5-1 and TRBJ1-2; D gene uncertain. The germline gives CDR1 SGHRS, CDR2 YFSETQ. Trimming took off 4 bases at V and 6 bases at J, with 10 bases between the two ends. The CDR3 spans 12 residues. The CDR3 reads CASSKDQHGYTF. The CDR3 DNA follows: TGCGCCAGCAGCAAGGACCAGCATGGCTACACCTTC. The whole variable domain, remainder taken from reference TRBV5-1 and TRBJ1-2, is KAGVTQTPRYLIKTRGQQVTLSCSPISGHRSVSWYQQTPGQGLQFLFEYFSETQRNKGNFPGRFSGRQFSNSRSEMNVSTLELGDSALYLCASSKDQHGYTFGSGTRLTVV.

The chain links TRBV4-1 to TRBJ2-3; the match to TRBD1 covers 8 bases. The CDR3 has 15 amino acids. The trim removed 6 bases at V and 1 base at J, leaving 6 bases unmatched. Germline loops: CDR1 MGHRA, CDR2 YSYEKL. The CDR3 sequence is CASRPRGQGTDTQYF. The CDR3 DNA reads TGCGCCAGCAGGCCCAGGGGGCAAGGCACAGATACGCAGTATTTT.

This chain uses TRBV7-2 with TRBJ2-3; no clear D gene. Trimming removed 4 bases from V and 8 bases from J, with 10 bases in between. The CDR3 runs 12 residues. Germline values: CDR1 SGHTA, CDR2 FQGNSA. The CDR3 sequence is CASSSWGGTQYF. DNA of the CDR3: TGTGCCAGCAGCTCATGGGGTGGTACGCAGTATTTT. The entire variable domain, with the rest obtained from reference TRBV7-2 and TRBJ2-3, is as follows: GAGVSQSPSNKVTEKGKDVELRCDPISGHTALYWYRQSLGQGLEFLIYFQGNSAPDKSGLPSDRFSAERTGGSVSTLTIQRTQQEDSAVYLCASSSWGGTQYFGPGTRLTVL.

In nucleotides, the CDR3 is TGCGCCAGCAGCCAAGATTCCGGGGGCGGAACTAATGAAAAACTGTTTTTT. This gives the protein CASSQDSGGGTNEKLFF. This sequence joins TRBV4-3 and TRBJ1-4; D may be TRBD1 (6 bases). Germline V gives CDR1 LGHNA, CDR2 YSLEER. The CDR3 is 17 amino acids. The V and J ends lost 0 bases and 1 base respectively, with 12 bases between them.

This chain connects TRBV2 to TRBJ1-6; D remains unclear. Looked up from germline, CDR1 is SNHLY and CDR2 is FYNNEI. Deletions cut 4 bases from V and 13 bases from J, with 8 bases between. This CDR3 contains 11 residues. The CDR3 DNA reads TGTGCCAGCAGTGCAGACTTTCCCCTCCACTTT. Translation: CASSADFPLHF.

The J gene is TRBJ2-7, the V gene TRBV10-3; 8 bases are a match to TRBD1. Germline CDR1 and CDR2: ENHRY and SYGVKD. The CDR3 is 11 amino acids. V lost 10 bases to trimming and J lost 5 bases; unmatched junction nucleotides: 4. The CDR3 DNA is TGTGCCACCAGACAGGGGAACGAGCAGTACTTC. Residues: CATRQGNEQYF.

This clone appeared once. The V call is TRBV18, the J call TRBJ2-7, with TRBD2 matching 9 bases. Trimming at V came to 4 bases and at J to 4 bases, leaving 5 bases not matched to a gene. The CDR3 spans 14 residues. Germline CDR1 KGHSH, CDR2 LQKENI. CDR3 amino acids: CASSLSGSPYEQYF. The CDR3 DNA sequence: TGTGCCAGCTCACTTAGCGGGAGCCCGTACGAGCAGTACTTC.